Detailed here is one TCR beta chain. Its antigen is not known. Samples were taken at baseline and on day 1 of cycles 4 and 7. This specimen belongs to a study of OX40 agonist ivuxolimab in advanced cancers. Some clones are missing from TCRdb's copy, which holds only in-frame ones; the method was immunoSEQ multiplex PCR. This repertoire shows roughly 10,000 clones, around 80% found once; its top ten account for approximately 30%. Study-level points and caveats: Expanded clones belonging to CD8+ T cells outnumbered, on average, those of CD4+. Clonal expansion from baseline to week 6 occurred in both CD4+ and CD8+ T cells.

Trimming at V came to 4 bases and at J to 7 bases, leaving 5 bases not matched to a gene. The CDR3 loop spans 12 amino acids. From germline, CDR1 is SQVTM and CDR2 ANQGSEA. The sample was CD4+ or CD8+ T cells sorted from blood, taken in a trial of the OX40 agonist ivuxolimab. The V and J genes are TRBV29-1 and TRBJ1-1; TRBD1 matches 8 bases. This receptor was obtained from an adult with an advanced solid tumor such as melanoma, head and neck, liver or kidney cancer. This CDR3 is CSVVPGGIEAFF. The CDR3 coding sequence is TGCAGCGTTGTCCCAGGGGGCATTGAAGCTTTCTTT.